The clone carrying this T cell receptor (beta chain) has more than one count but fewer than ten. The antigen remains undetermined. In TCRdb, the reads were re-called with MiXCR into one record per CDR3 protein. Of some 120,000 distinct CDR3 sequences listed, roughly a tenth were seen once; the top ten hold 31%. V was cut by 4 bases and J by 2 bases, with 3 bases left in between. Germline-derived CDR1 and CDR2 are SGHTA and FQGNSA. This CDR3 has 11 residues. This entry is derived from a study of T cell repertoires in cytomegalovirus infection. The overall study: Signatures in public TCR beta sequences pointed to both CMV infection and matching HLA type. Study-level findings and limits: Cumulative public TCR beta family frequency identified CMV carriers with the relevant HLA. HLA-C-restricted CMV clonotypes gave the most frequent clonotype in two of eight donors.

This TCR came from a human donor in good health (CMV status not recorded). Some clones in this sample may be carry-over from other donors' samples. The sequencing sample was made of PBMCs, sequenced either directly or after in vitro stimulation (not recorded which). The chain combines TRBV7-2 with TRBJ2-7, with no clear D. CDR3 amino acids: CASSSAYEQYV. The CDR3 DNA reads TGTGCCAGCAGCTCTGCCTACGAGCAGTACGTC.